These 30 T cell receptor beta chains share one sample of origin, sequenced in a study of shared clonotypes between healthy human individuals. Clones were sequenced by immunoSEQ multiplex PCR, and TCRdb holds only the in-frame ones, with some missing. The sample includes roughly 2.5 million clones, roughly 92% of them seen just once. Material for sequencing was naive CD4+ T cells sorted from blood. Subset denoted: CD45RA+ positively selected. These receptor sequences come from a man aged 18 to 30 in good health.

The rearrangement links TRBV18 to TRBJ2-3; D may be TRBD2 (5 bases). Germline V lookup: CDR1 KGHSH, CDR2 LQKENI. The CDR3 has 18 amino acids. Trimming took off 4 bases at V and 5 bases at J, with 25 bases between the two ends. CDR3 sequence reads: CASSHTLLAVGIEDTQYF. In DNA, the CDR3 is TGTGCCAGCTCACACACACTGCTCGCGGTCGGGATCGAAGATACGCAGTATTTT. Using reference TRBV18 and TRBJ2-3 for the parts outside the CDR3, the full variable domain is NAGVMQNPRHLVRRRGQEARLRCSPMKGHSHVYWYRQLPEEGLKFMVYLQKENIIDESGMPKERFSAEFPKEGPSILRIQQVVRGDSAAYFCASSHTLLAVGIEDTQYFGPGTRLTVL.

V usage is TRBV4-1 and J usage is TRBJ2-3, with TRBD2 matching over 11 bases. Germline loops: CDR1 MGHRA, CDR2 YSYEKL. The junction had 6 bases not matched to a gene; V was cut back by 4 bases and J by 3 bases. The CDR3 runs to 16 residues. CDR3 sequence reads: CASSPMTSGETDTQYF. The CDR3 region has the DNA TGCGCCAGCAGCCCGATGACTAGCGGGGAAACAGATACGCAGTATTTT.

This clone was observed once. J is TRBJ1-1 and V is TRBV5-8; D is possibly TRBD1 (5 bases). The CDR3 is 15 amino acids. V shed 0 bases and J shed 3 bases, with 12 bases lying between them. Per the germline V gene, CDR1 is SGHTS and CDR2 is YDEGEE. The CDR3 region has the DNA TGTGCCAGCAGCTTGGTATCCAGGGCGGACACTGAAGCTTTCTTT. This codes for CASSLVSRADTEAFF.

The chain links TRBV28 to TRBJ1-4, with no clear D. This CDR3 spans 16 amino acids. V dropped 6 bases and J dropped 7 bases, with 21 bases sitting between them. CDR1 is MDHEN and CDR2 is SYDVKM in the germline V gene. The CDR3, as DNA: TGTGCCAGCAGGAGTAGTATGGGGTCTGGTCCTGAAAAACTGTTTTTT. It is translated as CASRSSMGSGPEKLFF. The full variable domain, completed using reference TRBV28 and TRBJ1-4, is DVKVTQSSRYLVKRTGEKVFLECVQDMDHENMFWYRQDPGLGLRLIYFSYDVKMKEKGDIPEGYSVSREKKERFSLILESASTNQTSMYLCASRSSMGSGPEKLFFGSGTQLSVL.

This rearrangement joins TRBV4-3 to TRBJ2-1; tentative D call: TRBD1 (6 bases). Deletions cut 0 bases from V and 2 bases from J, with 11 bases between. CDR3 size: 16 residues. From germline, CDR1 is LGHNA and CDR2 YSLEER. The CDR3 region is CASSQERTDTYNEQFF. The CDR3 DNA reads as TGCGCCAGCAGCCAAGAACGGACAGACACCTACAATGAGCAGTTCTTC.

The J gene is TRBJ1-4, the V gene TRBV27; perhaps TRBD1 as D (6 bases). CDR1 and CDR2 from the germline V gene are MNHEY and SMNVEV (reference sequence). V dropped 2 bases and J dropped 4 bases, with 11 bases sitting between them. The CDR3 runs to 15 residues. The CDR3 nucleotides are TGTGCCAGCAGTTTAGCGGGCAGGGGTAATGAAAAACTGTTTTTT. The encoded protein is CASSLAGRGNEKLFF. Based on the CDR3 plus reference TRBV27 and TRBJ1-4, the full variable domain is EAQVTQNPRYLITVTGKKLTVTCSQNMNHEYMSWYRQDPGLGLRQIYYSMNVEVTDKGDVPEGYKVSRKEKRNFPLILESPSPNQTSLYFCASSLAGRGNEKLFFGSGTQLSVL.

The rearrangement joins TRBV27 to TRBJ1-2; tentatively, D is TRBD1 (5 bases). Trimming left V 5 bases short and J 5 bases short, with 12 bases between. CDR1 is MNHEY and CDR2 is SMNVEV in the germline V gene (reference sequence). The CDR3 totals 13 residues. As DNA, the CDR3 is TGTGCCAGCAGTCGCGACAGCGAGTATGGCTACACCTTC. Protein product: CASSRDSEYGYTF.

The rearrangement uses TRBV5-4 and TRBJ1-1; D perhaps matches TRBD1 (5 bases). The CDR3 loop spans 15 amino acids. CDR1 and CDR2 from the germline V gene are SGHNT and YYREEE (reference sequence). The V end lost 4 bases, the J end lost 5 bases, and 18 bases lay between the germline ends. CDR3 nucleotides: TGTGCCAGCAGCGACCTACAGGCCGGGGGGACTGAAGCTTTCTTT. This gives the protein CASSDLQAGGTEAFF.

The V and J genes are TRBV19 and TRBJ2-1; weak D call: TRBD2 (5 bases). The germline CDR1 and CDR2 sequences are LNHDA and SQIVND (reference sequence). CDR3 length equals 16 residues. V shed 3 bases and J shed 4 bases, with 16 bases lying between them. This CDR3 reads CASSIRGNFFYNEQFF. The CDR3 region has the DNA TGTGCCAGTAGTATTAGAGGGAACTTTTTTTACAATGAGCAGTTCTTC.

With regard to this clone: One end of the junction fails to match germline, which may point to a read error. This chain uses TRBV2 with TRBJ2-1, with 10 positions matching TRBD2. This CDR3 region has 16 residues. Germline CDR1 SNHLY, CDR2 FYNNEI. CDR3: CASSEVGLAAYNEQFF. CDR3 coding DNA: TGTGCCAGCAGCGAAGTTGGACTAGCGGCCTACAATGAGCAGTTCTTC.

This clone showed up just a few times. CDR3 region: CASSPRGESTDTQYF. In DNA, the CDR3 is TGTGCCAGCAGTCCCCGCGGGGAAAGCACAGATACGCAGTATTTT. The V call is TRBV28, the J call TRBJ2-3; TRBD2 might be the D (6 bases). This CDR3 is built from 15 residues. CDR1 is MDHEN, CDR2 SYDVKM, per germline. V was cut by 5 bases and J by 0 bases, with 12 bases left in between.

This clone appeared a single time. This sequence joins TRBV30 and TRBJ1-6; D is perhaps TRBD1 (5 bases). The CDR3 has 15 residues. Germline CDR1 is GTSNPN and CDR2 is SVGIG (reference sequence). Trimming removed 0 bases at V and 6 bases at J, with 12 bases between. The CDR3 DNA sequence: TGTGCCTGGAGTGTAGGAGGGGCTGGTAATTCACCCCTCCACTTT. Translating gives CAWSVGGAGNSPLHF.

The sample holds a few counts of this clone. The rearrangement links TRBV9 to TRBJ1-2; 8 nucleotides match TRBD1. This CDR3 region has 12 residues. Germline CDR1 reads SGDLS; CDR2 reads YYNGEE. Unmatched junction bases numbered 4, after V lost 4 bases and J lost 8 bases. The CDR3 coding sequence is TGTGCCAGCAGCCAGGGGGCTCGAGGCTACACCTTC. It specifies CASSQGARGYTF.

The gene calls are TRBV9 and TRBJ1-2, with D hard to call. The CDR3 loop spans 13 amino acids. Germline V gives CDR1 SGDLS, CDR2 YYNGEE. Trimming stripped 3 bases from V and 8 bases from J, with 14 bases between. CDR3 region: CASSERIEGGYTF. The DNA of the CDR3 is TGTGCCAGCAGCGAGAGAATAGAGGGCGGCTACACCTTC. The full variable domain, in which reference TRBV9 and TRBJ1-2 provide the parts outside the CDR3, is DSGVTQTPKHLITATGQRVTLRCSPRSGDLSVYWYQQSLDQGLQFLIQYYNGEERAKGNILERFSAQQFPDLHSELNLSSLELGDSALYFCASSERIEGGYTFGSGTRLTVV.

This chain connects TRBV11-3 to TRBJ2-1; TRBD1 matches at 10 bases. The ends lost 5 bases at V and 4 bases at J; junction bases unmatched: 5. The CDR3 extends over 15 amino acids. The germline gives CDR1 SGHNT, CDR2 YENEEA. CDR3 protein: CASSMGQGQYNEQFF. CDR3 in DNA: TGTGCCAGCAGCATGGGACAGGGGCAATACAATGAGCAGTTCTTC.

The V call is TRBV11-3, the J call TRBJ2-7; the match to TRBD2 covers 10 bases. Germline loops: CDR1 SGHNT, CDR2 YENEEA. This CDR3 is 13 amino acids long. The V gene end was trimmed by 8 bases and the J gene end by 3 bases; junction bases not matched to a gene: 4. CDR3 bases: TGTGCCAGCGCGCCTAGCGGGGGCTACGAGCAGTACTTC. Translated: CASAPSGGYEQYF.

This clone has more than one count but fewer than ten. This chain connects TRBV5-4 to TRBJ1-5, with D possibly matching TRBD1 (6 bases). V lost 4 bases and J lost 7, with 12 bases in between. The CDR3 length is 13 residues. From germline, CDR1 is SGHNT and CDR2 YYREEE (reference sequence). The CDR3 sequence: CASSTGFGQPQHF. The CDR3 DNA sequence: TGTGCCAGCAGCACAGGGTTTGGACAGCCCCAGCATTTT.

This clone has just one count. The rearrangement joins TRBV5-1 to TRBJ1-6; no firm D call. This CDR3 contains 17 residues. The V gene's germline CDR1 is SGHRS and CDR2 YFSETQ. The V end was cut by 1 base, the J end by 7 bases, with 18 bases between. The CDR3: CASSLSAGRGLNSPLHF. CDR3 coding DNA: TGCGCCAGCAGCTTGTCGGCAGGACGCGGTTTGAATTCACCCCTCCACTTT.

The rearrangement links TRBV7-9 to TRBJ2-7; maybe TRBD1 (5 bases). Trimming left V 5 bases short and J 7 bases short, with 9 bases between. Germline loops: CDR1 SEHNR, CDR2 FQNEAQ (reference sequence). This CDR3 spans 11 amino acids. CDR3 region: CASSPGQEQYF. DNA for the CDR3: TGTGCCAGCAGCCCAGGACAAGAGCAGTACTTC.

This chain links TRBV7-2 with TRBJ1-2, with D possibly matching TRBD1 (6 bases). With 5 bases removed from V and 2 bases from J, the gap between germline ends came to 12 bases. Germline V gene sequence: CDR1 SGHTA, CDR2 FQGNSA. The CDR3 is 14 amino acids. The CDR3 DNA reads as TGTGCCAGCAGCGCAATAACAGGGAACTATGGCTACACCTTC. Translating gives CASSAITGNYGYTF.

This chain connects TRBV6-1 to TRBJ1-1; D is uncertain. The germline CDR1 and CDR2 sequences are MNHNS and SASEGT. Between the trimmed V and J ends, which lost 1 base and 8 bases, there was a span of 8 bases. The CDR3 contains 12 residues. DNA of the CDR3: TGTGCCAGCAGTGAAGGAATTAGGGAAGCTTTCTTT. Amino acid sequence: CASSEGIREAFF.

CDR3 DNA sequence: TGTGCCAGTAGTAACCAGCGGGAGTCGCGAGAGACCCAGTACTTC. Its protein product is CASSNQRESRETQYF. The chain couples TRBV19 to TRBJ2-5, with 8 bases lining up with TRBD2. Germline V CDR1 and CDR2: LNHDA, SQIVND (reference sequence). The J segment lost 4 bases and the V segment lost 4 bases, leaving 8 bases of the junction unmatched. The CDR3 sequence is 15 residues long.

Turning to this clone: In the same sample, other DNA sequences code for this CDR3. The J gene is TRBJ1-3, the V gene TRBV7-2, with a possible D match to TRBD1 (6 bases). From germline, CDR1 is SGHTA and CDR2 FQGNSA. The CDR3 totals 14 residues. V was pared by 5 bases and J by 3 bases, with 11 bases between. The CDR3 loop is CASSQGQGGNTIYF. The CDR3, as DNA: TGTGCCAGCAGCCAGGGGCAGGGTGGAAACACCATATATTTT.

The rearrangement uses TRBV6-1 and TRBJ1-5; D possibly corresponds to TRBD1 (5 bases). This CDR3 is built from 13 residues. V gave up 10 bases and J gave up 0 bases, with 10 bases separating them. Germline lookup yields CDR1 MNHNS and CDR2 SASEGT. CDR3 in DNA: TGTGCCACCAAACAGGATAGCAATCAGCCCCAGCATTTT. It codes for CATKQDSNQPQHF.

The CDR3 region has the DNA TGTGCCAGCACCTCTCTAGCGGTTGAAAACATTCAGTACTTC. Its translation is CASTSLAVENIQYF. The chain combines TRBV5-6 with TRBJ2-4; 7 nucleotides match TRBD2. Per germline, CDR1 SGHDT and CDR2 YYEEEE. The ends lost 6 bases at V and 5 bases at J; junction bases unmatched: 8. The length of the CDR3 is 14 residues.

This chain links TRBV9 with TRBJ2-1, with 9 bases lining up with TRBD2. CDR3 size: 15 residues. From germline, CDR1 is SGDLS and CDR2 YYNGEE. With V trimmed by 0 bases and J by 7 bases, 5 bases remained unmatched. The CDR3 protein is CASSVVAGGMNEQFF. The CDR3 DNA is TGTGCCAGCAGCGTAGTGGCGGGAGGGATGAATGAGCAGTTCTTC.

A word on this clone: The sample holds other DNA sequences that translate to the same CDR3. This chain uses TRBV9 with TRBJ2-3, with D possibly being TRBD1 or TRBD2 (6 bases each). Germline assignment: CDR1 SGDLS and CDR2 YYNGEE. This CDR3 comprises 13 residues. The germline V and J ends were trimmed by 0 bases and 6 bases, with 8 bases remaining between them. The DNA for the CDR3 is TGTGCCAGCAGCGTAGGGAGGGGGGATACGCAGTATTTT. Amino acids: CASSVGRGDTQYF.

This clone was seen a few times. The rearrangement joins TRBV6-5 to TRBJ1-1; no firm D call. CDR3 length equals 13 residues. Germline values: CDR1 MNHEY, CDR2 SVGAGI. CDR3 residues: CATSWGKDTEAFF. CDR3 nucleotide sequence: TGTGCGACTAGTTGGGGTAAGGACACTGAAGCTTTCTTT.

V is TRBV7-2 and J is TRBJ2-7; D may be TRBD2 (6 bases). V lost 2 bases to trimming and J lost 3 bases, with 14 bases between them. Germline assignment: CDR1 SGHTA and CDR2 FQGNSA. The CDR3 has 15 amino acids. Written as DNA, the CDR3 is TGTGCCAGCAGCTTAAAGGAGGGGAGTAGCTACGAGCAGTACTTC. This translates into CASSLKEGSSYEQYF.

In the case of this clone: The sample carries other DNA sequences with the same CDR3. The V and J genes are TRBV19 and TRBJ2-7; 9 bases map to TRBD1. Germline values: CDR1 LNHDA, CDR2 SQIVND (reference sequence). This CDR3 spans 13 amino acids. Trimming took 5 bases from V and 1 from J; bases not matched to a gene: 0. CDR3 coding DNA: TGTGCCAGTAGTGGGACAGGGTCCTACGAGCAGTACTTC. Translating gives CASSGTGSYEQYF.